This T cell receptor beta chain is drawn from a study of shared clonotypes between healthy human individuals (dated by TCRdb to 2018 to 2020). Describing the broader study: A couple of women and three men aged 18 to 49 years were included in the cohort. For each donor, three plates each were used for CD4 naive and CD4 memory, two plates were used for CD8 naive, and one plate was used for CD8 memory. To estimate repertoire size and how much clonotype sharing occurs between individuals, the study deeply sequenced the blood TCR repertoires of a handful of healthy adults. Libraries were prepared and TCR repertoires were sequenced by different laboratories using diverse techniques, in order to increase sequencing depth and limit assay-specific biases. Each donor's leukapheresis produced roughly between roughly 0.85 and 10 billion PBMCs.

Donors were healthy HIV-negative adults with no recently reported acute infections or vaccinations. Every donor was a Caucasian adult living in Nashville, Tennessee, USA. Magnetic negative selection was used to enrich CD4+ T cells, after which naive cells were positively selected on CD45RA and the negative fraction became the memory subset. Blood was collected by leukapheresis, and PBMCs were isolated by Ficoll-Histopaque density gradient centrifugation and then cryopreserved in liquid nitrogen vapor phase. Analytical flow cytometry was used to check the purity and quantity of each magnetically sorted T cell population. Each sorted fraction had its genomic DNA isolated and then quantified by UV absorbance on a Nanodrop 2000c. Concerning this clone: Its cognate antigen has yet to be identified. Per-base quality was not reported, and no clone a single base away is much larger than it.

Using the deep immunoSEQ assay, multiplex PCR amplified TCR CDR3 regions from genomic DNA. Genomic DNA extracted from each cell subset was distributed evenly over all wells of several immunoSEQ 96-well plates, and each plate served as one replicate. For sorted subsets, approximately 200 ng of genomic DNA, equivalent to roughly 30,000 T cell genomes, went into each replicate PCR. The purified libraries were quantified using a Qubit 3.0 fluorometer, sized with a Bioanalyzer 2100, and then quantified again using the KAPA Library Quantification kit. Every immunoSEQ 96-well plate was sequenced on a dedicated single-read 150-cycle Illumina NextSeq 550 flow cell. As for how the authors treated the data: The immunoSEQ output contained only junctional sequences without quality scores, so filtering could not match that applied to full-length reads. Sequences were annotated with PyIR, a Python wrapper for IgBLAST v1.9, and V/J genes and CDR3 were assigned using IMGT germline references. Any read was removed if the V/J assignment was weak (E-value above 1e-6), the CDR3 was missing, or the read contained stop codons, out-of-frame junctions, or ambiguous translated residues. A V3J clonotype was defined by an identical inferred V gene, J gene, and CDR3 amino acid sequence. Percentage overlap between repertoires was calculated by dividing the number of shared unique clonotypes by the size of the smaller repertoire. Richness of each repertoire was evaluated using RTK rarefaction, the Chao1 estimator, and Recon v2.1 estimates of unobserved clonotypes. Generation probabilities were computed with OLGA for all TCRbeta clonotypes obtained by the gDNA method from several donors. Entries here come from immuneACCESS through TCRdb and include only in-frame sequences with V and J called. Some clones fail to appear in such tables; in the studies checked, an unresolved V gene covers under half of the shortfall, and the cause of the remainder is unknown. V and J calls and clone size are those listed in that table; D and trimming were worked out from the DNA. Present in this sample are roughly 680,000 clones, over 55% of which were seen just once. About 1.7% of the sample is taken by the ten largest.

The investigation overall reported the following: Sampling was limited to blood, and TCR repertoires in tissue likely differ from TCR repertoires in blood. When a few donors were compared, the shared fraction of clonotypes was about 5% for naive CD4, 3.5% to 4% for naive CD8, 2.3% for memory CD4, and less than 0.45% for memory CD8. Rarefaction of sorted-subset datasets indicated incomplete sequencing despite the large sequencing depth. Naive subsets generally had larger estimated clonotype richness than memory subsets. Compared with non-shared clonotypes, the clonotypes found in all four sorted-subset donors had higher generation probabilities. Based on pairwise subsampling, the degree of clonotype sharing among donors was expected to be affected by sequencing depth. The small number of donors limited the genetic and exposure-history diversity represented.

The germline V gene gives CDR1 as SGDLS and CDR2 as YYNGEE. The germline ends are 7 bases apart after V is trimmed by 0 bases and J by 3 bases. From the cysteine up to the phenylalanine, the CDR3 has a length of 14 residues. Of all the DNA, just the CDR3 is kept, 42 bases in frame from base 1. Sequenced material: memory CD4+ T cells sorted from blood. The cell subset or site label, read with the paper, signifies: CD45RA-negative fraction. The chain joins TRBV9 to TRBJ1-5; the D gene is not confidently resolved. This TCR was recovered from a woman aged 30 to 39 in good health. The nucleotide sequence is given as TGTGCCAGCAGCGTAGGAGGGAACAATCAGCCCCAGCATTTT. It translates to CASSVGGNNQPQHF.